This paragraph covers one T cell receptor beta chain sequence. This specimen belongs to a study of shared clonotypes between healthy human individuals. Germline assignment: CDR1 SGHRS and CDR2 YFSETQ. V shed 4 bases and J shed 0 bases, with 5 bases lying between them. The CDR3 contains 12 residues. This table comes from immunoSEQ multiplex PCR, and its TCRdb copy is limited to in-frame clones, with some not included. Seen here are more than 500,000 clones, 90% to 97% observed once, and the top ten hold about 0.06%. The sample taken for sequencing was naive CD4+ T cells sorted from blood. As for subset: CD45RA+ positively selected. The TCR was taken from a woman between 25 and 40 years old in good health. V usage is TRBV5-1 and J usage is TRBJ2-7; D not resolved. CDR3 sequence: CASSPDSYEQYF. CDR3 DNA: TGCGCCAGCAGCCCGGACTCCTACGAGCAGTACTTC.